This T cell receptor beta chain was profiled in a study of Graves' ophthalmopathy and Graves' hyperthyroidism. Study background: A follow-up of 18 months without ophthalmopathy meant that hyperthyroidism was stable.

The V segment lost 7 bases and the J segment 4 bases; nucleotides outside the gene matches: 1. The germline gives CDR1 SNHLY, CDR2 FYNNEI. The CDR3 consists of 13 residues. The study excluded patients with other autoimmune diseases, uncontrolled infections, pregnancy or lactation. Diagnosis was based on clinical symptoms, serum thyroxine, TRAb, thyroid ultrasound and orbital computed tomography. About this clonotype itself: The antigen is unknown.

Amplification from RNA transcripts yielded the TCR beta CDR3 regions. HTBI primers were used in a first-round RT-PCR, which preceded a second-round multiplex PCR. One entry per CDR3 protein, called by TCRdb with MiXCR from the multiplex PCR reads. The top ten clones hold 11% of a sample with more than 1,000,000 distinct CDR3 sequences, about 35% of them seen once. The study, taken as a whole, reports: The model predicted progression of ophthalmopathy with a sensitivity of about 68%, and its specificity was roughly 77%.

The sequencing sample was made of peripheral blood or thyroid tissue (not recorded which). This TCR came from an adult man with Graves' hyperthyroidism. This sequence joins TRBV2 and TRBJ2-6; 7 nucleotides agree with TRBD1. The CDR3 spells CASKGAGANVLTF. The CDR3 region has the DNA TGTGCCAGCAAGGGGGCCGGGGCCAACGTCCTGACTTTC.